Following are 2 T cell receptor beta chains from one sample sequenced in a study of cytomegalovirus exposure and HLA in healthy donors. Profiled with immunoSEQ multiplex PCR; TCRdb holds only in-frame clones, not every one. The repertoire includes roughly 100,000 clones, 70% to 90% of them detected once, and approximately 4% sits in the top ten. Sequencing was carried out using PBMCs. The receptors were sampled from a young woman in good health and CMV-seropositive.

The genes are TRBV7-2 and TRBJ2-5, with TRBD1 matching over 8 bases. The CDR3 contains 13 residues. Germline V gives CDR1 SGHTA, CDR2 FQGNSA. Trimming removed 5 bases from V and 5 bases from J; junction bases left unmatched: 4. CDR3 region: CASSPGGWETQYF. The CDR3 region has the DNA TGTGCCAGCAGCCCAGGGGGCTGGGAGACCCAGTACTTC.

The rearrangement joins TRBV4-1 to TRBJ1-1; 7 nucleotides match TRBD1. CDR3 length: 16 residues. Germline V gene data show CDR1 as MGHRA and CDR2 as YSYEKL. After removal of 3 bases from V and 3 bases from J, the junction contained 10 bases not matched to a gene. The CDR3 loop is CASSQEGRDRYTEAFF. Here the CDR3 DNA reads TGCGCCAGCAGCCAGGAGGGGCGGGACAGATACACTGAAGCTTTCTTT.